The present T cell receptor beta chain was sequenced within a study of CD8 T cells in ankylosing spondylitis. In TCRdb, the 5' RACE reads were re-called with MiXCR into one record per CDR3 protein. The sample consists of about 190,000 distinct CDR3 sequences, approximately 13% of them appearing once. Study-wide points: The study identified a TCR beta motif of 7 or 8 highly homologous variants that appeared characteristic of ankylosing spondylitis blood. Disease-linked clones reportedly showed significant enrichment in matched ankylosing spondylitis synovial fluid. In synovial fluid and blood from reactive arthritis, some motif variants were previously reported.

This clonotype was observed many times. No antigen is known for it. This TCR was recovered from a female donor with ankylosing spondylitis or in good health (not recorded which). The sequenced material came from blood, either unsorted or a sorted T cell fraction (not recorded which).

CDR3 nucleotides: TGCAGTGCTAGATCAAGAAATGAGCAGTTCTTC. It codes for CSARSRNEQFF. This chain connects TRBV20-1 to TRBJ2-1; the D is unclear. V gave up 2 bases and J gave up 7 bases, with 6 bases separating them. The CDR3 consists of 11 residues. Looked up from germline, CDR1 is DFQATT and CDR2 is SNEGSKA (reference sequence).